Detailed here is one TCR beta chain. The antigen is not known. At one of its ends the junction is not consistent with the germline gene, which may arise from a read error. Noted time point: longitudinal time-point 2. Volunteers at a blood bank in Maryland, USA, were the healthy controls. The data were taken from a study of neurological immune-mediated disorders. Whole-study findings and limits: The study found the most TCR clonal expansion in HTLV-1-associated myelopathy and the least in multiple sclerosis, below healthy controls.

Sequencing of 15-18 subjects in each run yielded over 190 million TCR-beta sequences. TCRdb processed the 5' RACE reads anew with MiXCR; each CDR3 protein has one entry. The repertoire holds 55,000 to 65,000 distinct CDR3 sequences, with around 10% as singletons. This clonotype was obtained from a man aged 30-40 years in good health. The source material was PBMCs.

In DNA, the CDR3 is TGTGCCAGCAGCTTTGGGCGATACCAAGAGACCCATTACTTC. This encodes CASSFGRYQETHYF. V usage is TRBV5-1 and J usage is TRBJ2-5; D unresolved. The CDR3 has 14 residues. Germline values: CDR1 SGHRS, CDR2 YFSETQ.